In its sample, the clone carrying this T cell receptor (beta chain) was seen many times. Its antigen is still unknown. Unique molecular identifiers tagged individual cDNA molecules. TCRdb re-called the 5' RACE reads through MiXCR, storing one row per CDR3 protein. The repertoire holds 50,000 to 60,000 distinct CDR3 sequences, with less than 9.5% as singletons. This sample was taken from a study of early T cells in non-severe SARS-CoV-2 infection. Study details: Bulk RNA from unsorted whole blood was sequenced; chains were unpaired.

V was cut by 0 bases and J by 0 bases, with 10 bases left in between. From germline, CDR1 is SGHNT and CDR2 YYREEE (reference sequence). The CDR3 has 17 residues. The study, taken as a whole, reports: There was a bias toward anti-spike CD8 responses in VDJdb matching, which missed private and CD4 specificities.

This receptor was taken from an adult who was a healthcare worker with PCR-confirmed SARS-CoV-2 infection or an uninfected control (not recorded which). The source material was whole blood, sampled at baseline. J is TRBJ2-6 and V is TRBV5-4; D perhaps matches TRBD1 (6 bases). CDR3 DNA sequence: TGTGCCAGCAGCTTGGAGAGGGGGAGCTCTGGGGCCAACGTCCTGACTTTC. Translation: CASSLERGSSGANVLTF.